This entry lists 31 T cell receptor beta chains sequenced from one sample in a study of T cell changes during pregnancy in multiple sclerosis. Produced via immunoSEQ multiplex PCR; TCRdb's table is partial and in-frame only. The sample lists approximately 100,000 clones; around 90% were seen once. Sequenced here: peripheral blood, sampled in the second trimester of pregnancy. The origin of the receptors is a female donor with multiple sclerosis, enrolled in a pregnancy study.

This chain links TRBV13 with TRBJ2-7; 10 positions agree with TRBD2. The V gene end was trimmed by 2 bases and the J gene end by 3 bases; junction bases not matched to a gene: 4. The CDR3 is 15 residues long. CDR1 is PRHDT, CDR2 FYEKMQ, per germline (reference sequence). CDR3 in amino acids: CASSLQLAGIYEQYF. The CDR3 DNA is TGTGCCAGCAGCTTACAACTAGCGGGGATCTACGAGCAGTACTTC.

A word on this clone: Germline is not matched at one junction end, which may reflect a read error. This chain links TRBV5-1 with TRBJ2-7; 7 nucleotides match TRBD2. Germline CDR1 SGHRS, CDR2 YFSETQ. The CDR3 covers 13 residues. The CDR3 nucleotides read TGCGCCAGTACTCCCGGGGGGACCTACGAGCAGTGCTTC. This codes for CASTPGGTYEQCF.

The genes are TRBV19 and TRBJ1-1, with TRBD1 matching over 10 bases. Germline lookup yields CDR1 LNHDA and CDR2 SQIVND (reference sequence). This CDR3 contains 14 residues. Germline trimming cut 8 bases from V and 4 bases from J; bases unmatched to any gene: 7. The CDR3 bases are TGTGCCAGTTGGGACAGGGGTTGGAGCACTGAAGCTTTCTTT. Protein: CASWDRGWSTEAFF.

The CDR3 protein is CASRKTGGTGELFF. Written as DNA, the CDR3 is TGTGCCAGCAGGAAGACAGGGGGAACCGGGGAGCTGTTTTTT. V is TRBV9 and J is TRBJ2-2, with TRBD1 matching 9 bases. J was trimmed by 5 bases and V by 5 bases; bases with no gene match: 4. CDR3 size: 14 residues. Germline CDR1 SGDLS, CDR2 YYNGEE.

The CDR3 DNA follows: TGTGCCAGCTCACCTCGACAGGCAACTAATGAAAAACTGTTTTTT. Protein product: CASSPRQATNEKLFF. This chain connects TRBV18 to TRBJ1-4; the D gene is possibly TRBD1 (6 bases). The CDR3 loop spans 15 amino acids. Germline values: CDR1 KGHSH, CDR2 LQKENI. V was clipped by 3 bases and J by 0 bases, with 8 bases between them.

This clone showed up just once. The J gene is TRBJ2-7, the V gene TRBV19, with TRBD2 matching 8 bases. The germline V gene has CDR1 LNHDA and CDR2 SQIVND (reference sequence). Trimming took 5 bases from V and 2 from J; bases not matched to a gene: 17. This CDR3 contains 18 residues. Written as DNA, the CDR3 is TGTGCCAGTAGTCGGGTAGGGTCAACCTCAGCGGGAGCCTACGAGCAGTACTTC. This translates into CASSRVGSTSAGAYEQYF.

A single count supports this clone. The V call is TRBV5-5, the J call TRBJ1-4, with 9 bases identical to TRBD1. CDR3 length equals 14 residues. Per the germline V gene, CDR1 is SGHKS and CDR2 is YYEKEE (reference sequence). J was trimmed by 7 bases and V by 3 bases; bases with no gene match: 4. The CDR3 DNA reads TGTGCCAGCAGCTCGGGACAGGGAGGTGAAAAACTGTTTTTT. Protein: CASSSGQGGEKLFF.

The chain employs TRBV30 and TRBJ2-1, with unresolved D. Germline CDR1 GTSNPN, CDR2 SVGIG (reference sequence). V lost 4 bases and J lost 0, with 4 bases in between. This CDR3 region has 12 residues. The CDR3 sequence: CAWTVSYNEQFF. The CDR3, as DNA: TGTGCCTGGACAGTCTCCTACAATGAGCAGTTCTTC.

This clone has a single count. The rearrangement uses TRBV5-4 and TRBJ1-2; D is perhaps TRBD1 (5 bases). This CDR3 contains 16 residues. Germline-derived CDR1 and CDR2 are SGHNT and YYREEE (reference sequence). Deletions cut 4 bases from V and 2 bases from J, with 18 bases between. DNA of the CDR3: TGTGCCAGCAGCCAGGGCAGGACGAAGATAAACTATGGCTACACCTTC. Translating it yields CASSQGRTKINYGYTF.

The rearrangement joins TRBV9 to TRBJ1-4; tentatively, D is TRBD1 (6 bases). Trimming left V 1 base short and J 1 base short, with 23 bases between. This CDR3 comprises 20 residues. Per germline, CDR1 SGDLS and CDR2 YYNGEE. In nucleotides, the CDR3 is TGTGCCAGCAGCGTAACCCCCCGGGGGGGGGCGAGTGTAACTAATGAAAAACTGTTTTTT. Protein sequence: CASSVTPRGGASVTNEKLFF.

This clone was seen once. The chain couples TRBV19 to TRBJ1-5, with a weak D call TRBD1 (5 bases). V was pared by 8 bases and J by 2 bases, with 13 bases between. This CDR3 has 14 residues. Germline V gives CDR1 LNHDA, CDR2 SQIVND (reference sequence). For the CDR3, the DNA is TGTGCCAGTGCGGGCGGGGCGCGCAATCAGCCCCAGCATTTT. Protein product: CASAGGARNQPQHF.

J is TRBJ1-2 and V is TRBV6-7, with TRBD1 matching over 9 bases. TRBV6-7 is treated as an ORF (open reading frame) with a function not yet certain. This CDR3 contains 15 residues. V was pared by 7 bases and J by 8 bases, with 14 bases of the junction left unmatched. The chain's CDR3 is CASTGPEDRGGGYTF. Here the CDR3 DNA reads TGTGCCAGCACCGGTCCTGAGGACAGGGGAGGAGGCTACACCTTC.

The chain carries TRBV5-6 and TRBJ1-3; TRBD1 might be the D (6 bases). Trimming took off 0 bases at V and 6 bases at J, with 7 bases between the two ends. This CDR3 comprises 13 residues. Germline CDR1 reads SGHDT; CDR2 reads YYEEEE. The DNA for the CDR3 is TGTGCCAGCAGCTTGGGGACAGCAAACACCATATATTTT. Protein: CASSLGTANTIYF.

The V and J genes are TRBV5-6 and TRBJ2-3, with D possibly being TRBD2 (6 bases). V was clipped by 1 base and J by 3 bases, with 9 bases between them. The CDR3 runs 14 residues. Germline V gives CDR1 SGHDT, CDR2 YYEEEE. In DNA form, the CDR3 reads TGTGCCAGCAGCTTGTGGGGACTGACAGATACGCAGTATTTT. Translating it yields CASSLWGLTDTQYF.

The chain is built from TRBV5-4 and TRBJ2-7; 8 positions match TRBD1. The ends lost 4 bases at V and 3 bases at J; junction bases unmatched: 9. The CDR3 has 15 residues. Germline V gene data show CDR1 as SGHNT and CDR2 as YYREEE (reference sequence). CDR3 sequence: CASSVDRDAYYEQYF. CDR3 in DNA: TGTGCCAGCAGCGTGGACAGGGATGCTTACTACGAGCAGTACTTC.

V and J are TRBV11-2 and TRBJ2-2, with D tentatively TRBD1 (6 bases). Germline CDR1 and CDR2: SGHAT and FQNNGV. The CDR3 is 15 residues long. The V end lost 2 bases, the J end lost 2 bases, and 9 bases lay between the germline ends. The CDR3 region has the DNA TGTGCCAGCAGCTTAAACAGGGCAAACACCGGGGAGCTGTTTTTT. It codes for CASSLNRANTGELFF.

V and J are TRBV11-2 and TRBJ1-1, with D unresolved. The germline V and J ends were trimmed by 3 bases and 3 bases, with 14 bases remaining between them. Germline V lookup: CDR1 SGHAT, CDR2 FQNNGV. CDR3 size: 15 residues. The CDR3 nucleotides are TGTGCCAGCAGCTTCGATCGGTCGTCTTACACTGAAGCTTTCTTT. Its translation: CASSFDRSSYTEAFF.

V and J are TRBV9 and TRBJ2-5; 10 bases match TRBD2. The germline gives CDR1 SGDLS, CDR2 YYNGEE. This CDR3 has 15 residues. V was clipped by 4 bases and J by 3 bases; unmatched bases: 6. Written as DNA, the CDR3 is TGTGCCAGCAGCCTCCTAGGACTAGCGGAAGAGACCCAGTACTTC. Protein product: CASSLLGLAEETQYF.

Written as DNA, the CDR3 is TGTGCCAGCCGGACAGGGGGCTCCTCGGGCTACACCTTC. Amino acid sequence: CASRTGGSSGYTF. The chain combines TRBV25-1 with TRBJ1-2, with 11 nucleotides matching TRBD1. Germline assignment: CDR1 MGHDK and CDR2 SYGVNS. V lost 8 bases and J lost 8; bases outside the gene matches: 7. The CDR3 contains 13 residues.

V and J are TRBV5-8 and TRBJ2-7; 7 nucleotides align to TRBD1. The length of the CDR3 is 13 residues. Germline CDR1 reads SGHTS; CDR2 reads YDEGEE. The ends lost 4 bases at V and 6 bases at J; junction bases unmatched: 7. The CDR3 is CASSPRDSREQYF. The CDR3 coding sequence is TGTGCCAGCAGCCCCAGGGACAGCCGCGAGCAGTACTTC.

This rearrangement joins TRBV19 to TRBJ2-1; TRBD2 matches at 7 bases. The J segment lost 0 bases and the V segment lost 5 bases, leaving 7 bases of the junction unmatched. This CDR3 is 16 amino acids long. The germline V gene has CDR1 LNHDA and CDR2 SQIVND (reference sequence). This CDR3 reads CASSDTAGSSYNEQFF. Here the CDR3 DNA reads TGTGCCAGTAGTGACACAGCGGGGTCCTCCTACAATGAGCAGTTCTTC.

This chain connects TRBV5-1 to TRBJ2-7; 7 bases align to TRBD1. CDR3 length: 13 amino acids. Unmatched junction bases numbered 4, after V lost 4 bases and J lost 3 bases. Germline CDR1 is SGHRS and CDR2 is YFSETQ. CDR3 DNA: TGCGCCAGCAGCCTAGGACAGGACTACGAGCAGTACTTC. As protein: CASSLGQDYEQYF.

In its sample, this clone was seen a few times. CDR3 DNA sequence: TGTGCCATCAGGGAACCGGGACAGGCGTCCTACGAGCAGTACTTC. Translating gives CAIREPGQASYEQYF. The V call is TRBV10-3, the J call TRBJ2-7; 8 bases line up with TRBD1. CDR3 length: 15 amino acids. Trimming cost V 6 bases and J 1 base; bases outside gene matches: 8. Germline CDR1 reads ENHRY; CDR2 reads SYGVKD.

The V call is TRBV7-3, the J call TRBJ1-4; D is possibly TRBD1 (6 bases). With 2 bases removed from V and 8 bases from J, the gap between germline ends came to 21 bases. The CDR3 covers 17 residues. The germline V gene has CDR1 SGHTA and CDR2 FQGTGA. The CDR3 sequence: CASSLLNPDTGWEKLFF. CDR3 in DNA: TGTGCCAGCAGCTTACTTAACCCGGACACAGGGTGGGAAAAACTGTTTTTT.

The V gene is TRBV7-9, the J gene TRBJ2-1; 11 positions match TRBD1. CDR1 and CDR2 from the germline V gene are SEHNR and FQNEAQ (reference sequence). This CDR3 region has 13 residues. V trimming: 11 bases; J trimming: 8 bases; junction bases outside the gene matches: 8. CDR3 sequence reads: CAAGDRGRYEQFF. The CDR3 nucleotides read TGTGCCGCAGGGGACAGGGGGAGGTATGAGCAGTTCTTC.

The genes are TRBV15 and TRBJ2-5; TRBD1 agrees at 7 bases. V was clipped by 1 base and J by 4 bases; unmatched bases: 6. This CDR3 region has 15 residues. The germline CDR1 and CDR2 sequences are LNHNV and YYDKDF (reference sequence). The CDR3 loop is CATSRATGLGETQYF. DNA of the CDR3: TGTGCCACCAGCAGAGCGACAGGGTTGGGAGAGACCCAGTACTTC. Full variable domain (rest looked up from reference TRBV15 and TRBJ2-5): DAMVIQNPRYQVTQFGKPVTLSCSQTLNHNVMYWYQQKSSQAPKLLFHYYDKDFNNEADTPDNFQSRRPNTSFCFLDIRSPGLGDTAMYLCATSRATGLGETQYFGPGTRLLVL.

This chain connects TRBV7-9 to TRBJ1-2, with D unresolved. The germline CDR1 and CDR2 sequences are SEHNR and FQNEAQ (reference sequence). Trimming cost V 1 base and J 0 bases, with 3 bases left between them. CDR3 length: 13 amino acids. The CDR3 DNA reads as TGTGCCAGCAGCTTAGTAACTAACTATGGCTACACCTTC. This translates into CASSLVTNYGYTF.

The chain employs TRBV25-1 and TRBJ2-1; TRBD2 matches at 8 bases. Germline V gene sequence: CDR1 MGHDK, CDR2 SYGVNS. CDR3 size: 17 residues. J gave up 6 bases and V 0 bases, and 10 bases lay outside the gene matches. In DNA, the CDR3 is TGTGCCAGCAGTGAATATTTGCTAGCGGGCCCTCCCAATGAGCAGTTCTTC. It is translated as CASSEYLLAGPPNEQFF.

The genes are TRBV30 and TRBJ2-7, with D unclear. CDR3 length: 11 residues. Germline-derived CDR1 and CDR2 are GTSNPN and SVGIG (reference sequence). The CDR3 protein is CAYNQDYEQYF. The CDR3, as DNA: TGTGCGTATAACCAGGATTACGAGCAGTACTTC. Combining the CDR3 with reference TRBV30 and TRBJ2-7 gives the whole variable domain SQTIHQWPATLVQPVGSPLSLECTVEGTSNPNLYWYRQAAGRGLQLLFYSVGIGQISSEVPQNLSASRPQDRQFILSSKKLLLSDSGFYLCAYNQDYEQYFGPGTRLTVT.

The rearrangement links TRBV6-6 to TRBJ1-1; 10 positions agree with TRBD1. The CDR3 totals 16 residues. V was clipped by 6 bases and J by 0 bases; unmatched bases: 7. Germline V CDR1 and CDR2: MNHNY, SVGAGI (reference sequence). The CDR3 loop is CASSPGQGVLNTEAFF. Written as DNA, the CDR3 is TGTGCCAGCAGCCCAGGACAGGGGGTCCTGAACACTGAAGCTTTCTTT.

J is TRBJ2-3 and V is TRBV6-6; D uncertain. Trimming stripped 10 bases from V and 2 bases from J, with 19 bases between. This CDR3 contains 15 residues. CDR1 is MNHNY and CDR2 is SVGAGI in the germline V gene (reference sequence). The CDR3: CATASLTTFTDTQYF. The DNA of the CDR3 is TGTGCCACAGCGAGTCTAACCACATTCACAGATACGCAGTATTTT.